This T cell receptor beta chain was captured in a study of blood T cells in healthy people across ages (dated by TCRdb to about 2015). With respect to the entire study: Template switching captured roughly one uniquely barcoded TCR beta cDNA molecule per two T cells in model experiments. The donors were divided into four age groups: young (average around 15 years), middle-aged (around 41), aged (approximately 62) and long-lived (roughly 88). To avoid experimental bias, donors of different ages were spread randomly across the sequencing lanes. The study measured age-related changes in TCR beta repertoire diversity using deep sequencing normalized with unique cDNA molecular identifiers. Two additional independent replicas of 1 million unique cDNA reads from the same blood draw were analyzed for two donors (one aged 18 to 30 and one aged 80 or older). The paper's findings and limits, for the study overall: Observed TCR beta diversity per million T cells fell roughly linearly with age, and a significant reduction was already apparent by age about 38. Compared with the aged group, more naive CD4+ T cells, fewer expanded clones and increased TCR diversity were shown by the long-lived group, suggesting age selection. Estimates of total diversity from one million sequenced T cells were regarded as lower bounds and underestimates. Because the CMV infection status of the donors was unknown, age-related changes in expanded clonotypes may potentially have been confounded. Bulk unsorted PBMC profiling prevented conclusive comparison of naive and antigen-experienced compartments. There was a strong correlation between observed TCR beta diversity and the percentage of naive T cells measured by flow cytometry.

Turning to this clonotype: It has no known antigen specificity. No base quality values were provided; no much bigger clone lies one nucleotide off.

The donors were a few dozen Caucasian individuals from Russia, aged 6 to 90 years, who were systemically healthy. Around 10 milliliters of peripheral blood were collected from each donor into EDTA-treated Vacutainer tubes. Ficoll-Paque density-gradient centrifugation was used to isolate PBMCs, with at least 7 million per sample. Trizol reagent was used to extract total RNA from the PBMCs, yielding at least 6 micrograms per sample. For every donor, an aliquot of PBMCs went through flow cytometry to measure the percentages of naive CD45RAhigh/CD27high T cells. The library was obtained by 5' RACE. Sequencer: Illumina HiSeq 2500. A second about 7 to 11 cycle PCR used a sample-barcoded 5' primer and a J-beta primer mix. Each TCR beta cDNA molecule received a unique molecular identifier from a template-switch 5' adaptor carrying 12 random nucleotides. Each sample yielded at least 3 million CDR3-containing paired-end reads. The Mint cDNA synthesis kit, primed by a TRBC-specific oligonucleotide, was used to synthesize first-strand cDNA from all RNA. Following uracil-DNA glycosylase treatment, a first 18-cycle PCR with universal primers M1SS and BC2_uni_R was performed on all cDNA. The authors' pipeline ran thus. Each sample was normalized by randomly selecting 1 million high-quality reads, each carrying a distinct molecular identifier. Instead of being binned into consensus sequences, reads with shared molecular identifiers were discarded. CDR3 identification, clonotype clustering and error correction used MiTCR with a Q25 quality threshold and the strictest error-elimination algorithm. A nonparametric unseen species model using Euler transformation provided a lower-bound estimate of total TCR beta diversity. TCRdb redid the processing of the public reads, applying fastp at Q25 and MiXCR, and retained in-frame beta chains. Under each unique CDR3 protein, matching rows form one entry showing the most common genes and DNA. The V and J calls and clone size are TCRdb's, not the authors'. The sample has over a million distinct CDR3 sequences on record, 42% of them singletons. The biggest ten clones account for 7% to 9.5% of the sample.

The germline V gene (reference sequence) sets CDR1 to DFQATT and CDR2 to SNEGSKA. The CDR3 measures 14 amino acids from cysteine to phenylalanine. The CDR3 DNA has 42 bases and is translated from base 1. The germline ends are 14 bases apart after V is trimmed by 5 bases and J by 1 base. The sequence was obtained from a young woman in good health. The sequence joins TRBV20-1 to TRBJ2-5; the D gene is possibly TRBD1, with 5 bases matching. What was sequenced was blood. The CDR3 amino acid sequence is: CSAGPAGLQETQYF. In nucleotide form, the sequence is TGCAGTGCTGGACCCGCAGGGCTCCAAGAGACCCAGTACTTC.